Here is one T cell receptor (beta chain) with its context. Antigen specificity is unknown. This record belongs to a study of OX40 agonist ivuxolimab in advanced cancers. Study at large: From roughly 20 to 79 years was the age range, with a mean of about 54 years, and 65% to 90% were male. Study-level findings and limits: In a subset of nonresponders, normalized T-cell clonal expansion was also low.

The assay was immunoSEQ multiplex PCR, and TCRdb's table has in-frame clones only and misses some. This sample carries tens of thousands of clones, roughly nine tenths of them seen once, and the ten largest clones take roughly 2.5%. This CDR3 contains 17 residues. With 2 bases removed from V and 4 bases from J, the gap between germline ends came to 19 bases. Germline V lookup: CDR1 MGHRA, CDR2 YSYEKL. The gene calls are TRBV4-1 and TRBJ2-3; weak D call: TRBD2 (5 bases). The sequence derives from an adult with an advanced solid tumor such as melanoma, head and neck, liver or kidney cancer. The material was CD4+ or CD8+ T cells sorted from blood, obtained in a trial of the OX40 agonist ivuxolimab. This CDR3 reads CASSQTPDGRVADTQYF. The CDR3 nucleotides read TGCGCCAGCAGCCAAACCCCTGATGGGCGGGTGGCAGATACGCAGTATTTT.